This T cell receptor (beta chain) comes out of a study of T cell clonality in common variable immunodeficiency. Worth noting for this clone: Its antigen remains unidentified. Read data end 3 residues before the CDR3 end; the end is taken from the germline J gene.

Patients and controls were mostly of Caucasian heritage. General study results and limits: In common variable immunodeficiency, TCR beta chains reportedly carried fewer deletions and N-nucleotide insertions. CVID subjects shared fewer TCRbeta clones than healthy controls did. Patient heterogeneity in the CVID cohort limited correlations between repertoire features and clinical complications.

The CDR3 extends over 15 amino acids. CDR1 and CDR2 (germline): SGHAT, FQDESV (reference sequence). With 1 base removed from V and 3 bases from J, the gap between germline ends came to 11 bases. Some clones are missing from TCRdb's copy, which holds only in-frame ones; the method was immunoSEQ multiplex PCR. The sample yields just over 20,000 clones, without any singletons. The clonotype comes from a human donor with common variable immunodeficiency. The specimen sequenced was peripheral blood mononuclear cells. V and J are TRBV11-1 and TRBJ2-3, with D possibly TRBD1 on 6 matching bases. The covered CDR3 bases are TGTGCCAGCAGCTTAGGGGGGCGGGTTACAGATACG. Protein: CASSLGGRVTDT. The full-length CDR3 reads as CASSLGGRVTDTQYF.